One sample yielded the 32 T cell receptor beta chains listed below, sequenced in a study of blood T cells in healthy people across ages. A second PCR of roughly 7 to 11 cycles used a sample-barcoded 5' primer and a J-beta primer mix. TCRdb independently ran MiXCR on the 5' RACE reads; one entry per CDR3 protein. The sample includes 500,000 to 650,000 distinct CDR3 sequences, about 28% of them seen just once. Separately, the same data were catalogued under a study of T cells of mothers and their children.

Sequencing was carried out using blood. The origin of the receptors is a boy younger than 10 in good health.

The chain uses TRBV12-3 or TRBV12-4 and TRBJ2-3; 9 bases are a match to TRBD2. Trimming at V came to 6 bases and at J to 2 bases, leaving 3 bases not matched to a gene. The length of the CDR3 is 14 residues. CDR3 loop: CASRASGTTDTQYF. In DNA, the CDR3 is TGTGCCAGCAGAGCTAGCGGGACCACAGATACGCAGTATTTT.

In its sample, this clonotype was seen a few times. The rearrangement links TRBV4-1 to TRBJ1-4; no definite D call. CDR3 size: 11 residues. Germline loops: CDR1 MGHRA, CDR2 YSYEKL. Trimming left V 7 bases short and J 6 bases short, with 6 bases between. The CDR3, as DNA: TGCGCCAGCAAAGGATATGAAAAACTGTTTTTT. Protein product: CASKGYEKLFF.

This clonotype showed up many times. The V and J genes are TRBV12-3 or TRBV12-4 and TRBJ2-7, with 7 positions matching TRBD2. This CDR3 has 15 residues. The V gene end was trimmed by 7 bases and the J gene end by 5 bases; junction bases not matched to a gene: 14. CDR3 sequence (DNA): TGTGCCAGCACCTTCTTTTCACGGGGGGACCACGAGCAGTACTTC. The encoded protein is CASTFFSRGDHEQYF.

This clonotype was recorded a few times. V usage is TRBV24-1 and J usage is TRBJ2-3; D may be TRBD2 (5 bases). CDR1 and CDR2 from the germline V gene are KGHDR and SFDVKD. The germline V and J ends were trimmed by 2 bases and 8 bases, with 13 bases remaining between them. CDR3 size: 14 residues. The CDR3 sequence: CATSDWKTIGTQYF. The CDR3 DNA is TGTGCCACCAGTGATTGGAAGACTATTGGTACGCAGTATTTT.

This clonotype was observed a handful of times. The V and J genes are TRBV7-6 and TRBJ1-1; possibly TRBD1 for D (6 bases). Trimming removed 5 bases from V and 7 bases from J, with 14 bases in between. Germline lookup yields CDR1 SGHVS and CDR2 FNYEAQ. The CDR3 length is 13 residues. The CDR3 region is CASSAGVSDEAFF. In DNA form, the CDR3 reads TGTGCCAGCAGCGCAGGGGTATCAGATGAAGCTTTCTTT.

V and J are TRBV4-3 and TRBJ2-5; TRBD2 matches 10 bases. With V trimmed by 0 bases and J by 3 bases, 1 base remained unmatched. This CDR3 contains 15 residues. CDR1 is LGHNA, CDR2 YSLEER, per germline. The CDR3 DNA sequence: TGCGCCAGCAGCCAAGACCTAGCGGGAGAAGAGACCCAGTACTTC. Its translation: CASSQDLAGEETQYF.

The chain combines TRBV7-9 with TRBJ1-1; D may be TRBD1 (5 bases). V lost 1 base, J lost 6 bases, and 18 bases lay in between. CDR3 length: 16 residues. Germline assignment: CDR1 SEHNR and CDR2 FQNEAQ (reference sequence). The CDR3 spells CASSLGGGQWDAEAFF. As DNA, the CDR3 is TGTGCCAGCAGCTTAGGAGGAGGGCAGTGGGACGCTGAAGCTTTCTTT.

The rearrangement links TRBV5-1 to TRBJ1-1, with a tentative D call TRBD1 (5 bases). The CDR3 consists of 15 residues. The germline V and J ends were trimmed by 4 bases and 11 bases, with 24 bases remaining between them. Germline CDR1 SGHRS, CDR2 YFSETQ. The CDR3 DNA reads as TGCGCCAGCAGCAACGGGATGGAGGGTCCCAGGGTGGCTTTCTTT. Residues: CASSNGMEGPRVAFF. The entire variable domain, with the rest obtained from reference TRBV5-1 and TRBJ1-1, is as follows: KAGVTQTPRYLIKTRGQQVTLSCSPISGHRSVSWYQQTPGQGLQFLFEYFSETQRNKGNFPGRFSGRQFSNSRSEMNVSTLELGDSALYLCASSNGMEGPRVAFFGQGTRLTVV.

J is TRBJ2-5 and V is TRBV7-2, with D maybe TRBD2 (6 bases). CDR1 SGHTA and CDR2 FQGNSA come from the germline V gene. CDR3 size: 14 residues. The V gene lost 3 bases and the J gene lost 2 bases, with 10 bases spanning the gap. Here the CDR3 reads CASSFGGTQETQYF. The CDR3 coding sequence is TGTGCCAGCAGCTTTGGGGGGACGCAAGAGACCCAGTACTTC.

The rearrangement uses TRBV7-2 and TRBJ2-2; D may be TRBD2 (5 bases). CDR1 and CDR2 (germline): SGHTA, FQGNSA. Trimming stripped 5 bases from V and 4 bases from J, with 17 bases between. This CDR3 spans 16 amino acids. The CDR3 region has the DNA TGTGCCAGCAGCCTAGGAGGTTCCCTGAGCACCGGGGAGCTGTTTTTT. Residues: CASSLGGSLSTGELFF.

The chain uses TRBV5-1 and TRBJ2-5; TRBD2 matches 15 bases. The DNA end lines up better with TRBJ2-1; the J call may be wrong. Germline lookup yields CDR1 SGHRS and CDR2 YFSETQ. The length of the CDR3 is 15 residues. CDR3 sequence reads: CASSRTSGGANEQFF. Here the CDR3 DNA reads TGCGCCAGCAGTCGGACTAGCGGGGGGGCCAATGAGCAGTTCTTC.

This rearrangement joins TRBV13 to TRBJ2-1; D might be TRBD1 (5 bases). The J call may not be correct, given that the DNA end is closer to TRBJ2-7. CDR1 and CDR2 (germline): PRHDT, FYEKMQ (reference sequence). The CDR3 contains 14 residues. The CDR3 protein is CASSFGDSSYEQYF. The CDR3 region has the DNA TGTGCCAGCAGCTTTGGAGACAGCTCCTACGAGCAGTACTTC.

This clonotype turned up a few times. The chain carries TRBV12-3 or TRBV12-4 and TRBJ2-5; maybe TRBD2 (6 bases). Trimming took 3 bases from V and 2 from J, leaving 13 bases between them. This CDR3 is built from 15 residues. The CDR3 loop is CASSFSSDPQETQYF. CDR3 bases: TGTGCCAGCAGTTTTTCTAGCGACCCACAAGAGACCCAGTACTTC.

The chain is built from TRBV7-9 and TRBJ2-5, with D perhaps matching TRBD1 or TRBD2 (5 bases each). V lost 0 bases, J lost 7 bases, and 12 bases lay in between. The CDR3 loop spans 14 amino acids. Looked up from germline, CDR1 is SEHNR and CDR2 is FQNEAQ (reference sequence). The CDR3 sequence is CASSLAGARATQYF. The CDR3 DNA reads TGTGCCAGCAGCTTAGCCGGGGCGAGGGCGACCCAGTACTTC.

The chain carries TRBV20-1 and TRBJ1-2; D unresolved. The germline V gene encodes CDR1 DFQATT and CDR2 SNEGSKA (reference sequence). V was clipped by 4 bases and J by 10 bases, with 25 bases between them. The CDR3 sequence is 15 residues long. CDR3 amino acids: CSAKKPPSTDHDYTF. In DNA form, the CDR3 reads TGCAGTGCTAAAAAACCGCCCTCCACGGACCATGACTACACCTTC.

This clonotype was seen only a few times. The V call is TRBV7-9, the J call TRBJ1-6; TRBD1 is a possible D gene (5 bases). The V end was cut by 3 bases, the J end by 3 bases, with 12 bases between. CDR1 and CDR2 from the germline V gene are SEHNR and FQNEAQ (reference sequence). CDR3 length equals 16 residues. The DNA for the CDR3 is TGTGCCAGCAGCTTCGTCCGGGACCTCTATAATTCACCCCTCCACTTT. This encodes CASSFVRDLYNSPLHF.

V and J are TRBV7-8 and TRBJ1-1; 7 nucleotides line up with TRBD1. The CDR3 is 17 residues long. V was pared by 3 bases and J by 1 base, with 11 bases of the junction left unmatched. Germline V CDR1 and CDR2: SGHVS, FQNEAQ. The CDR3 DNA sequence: TGTGCCAGCAGCTTTTCTTCCGTGACAGGGACGAACACTGAAGCTTTCTTT. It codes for CASSFSSVTGTNTEAFF.

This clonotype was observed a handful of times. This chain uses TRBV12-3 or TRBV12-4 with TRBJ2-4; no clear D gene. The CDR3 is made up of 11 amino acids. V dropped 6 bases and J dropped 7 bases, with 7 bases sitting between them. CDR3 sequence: CASSLSNIQYF. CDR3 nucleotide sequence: TGTGCCAGCAGCCTTTCGAACATTCAGTACTTC.

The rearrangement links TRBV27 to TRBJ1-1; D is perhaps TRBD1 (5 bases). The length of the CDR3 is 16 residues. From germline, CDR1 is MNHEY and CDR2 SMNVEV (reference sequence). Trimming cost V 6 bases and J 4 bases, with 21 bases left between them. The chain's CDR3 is CASSSPSTARGTEAFF. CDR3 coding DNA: TGTGCCAGCAGCAGTCCCTCGACAGCAAGGGGCACTGAAGCTTTCTTT.

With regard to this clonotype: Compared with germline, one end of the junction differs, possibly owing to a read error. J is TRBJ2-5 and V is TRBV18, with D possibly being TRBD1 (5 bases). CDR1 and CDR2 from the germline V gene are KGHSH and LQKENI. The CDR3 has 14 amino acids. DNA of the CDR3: TGTGCCAGCTCACCAGGACATGCTCAAGAGACCCAGTGCTTC. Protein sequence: CASSPGHAQETQCF.

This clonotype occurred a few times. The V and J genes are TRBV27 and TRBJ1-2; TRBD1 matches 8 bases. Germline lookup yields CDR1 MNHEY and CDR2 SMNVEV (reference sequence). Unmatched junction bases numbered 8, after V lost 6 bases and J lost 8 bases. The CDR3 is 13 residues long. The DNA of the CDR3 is TGTGCCAGCAGCCGGACAGGGCTCCGGGGCTACACCTTC. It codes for CASSRTGLRGYTF.

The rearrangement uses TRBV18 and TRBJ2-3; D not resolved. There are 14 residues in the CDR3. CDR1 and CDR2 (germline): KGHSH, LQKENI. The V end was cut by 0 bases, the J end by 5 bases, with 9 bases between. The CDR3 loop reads CASSPPGPGDTQYF. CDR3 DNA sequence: TGTGCCAGCTCACCACCGGGCCCTGGAGATACGCAGTATTTT.

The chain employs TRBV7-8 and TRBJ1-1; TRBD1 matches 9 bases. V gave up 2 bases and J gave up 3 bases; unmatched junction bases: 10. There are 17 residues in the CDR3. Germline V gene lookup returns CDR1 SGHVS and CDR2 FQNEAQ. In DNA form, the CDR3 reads TGTGCCAGCAGCTTATATTTACAGGGGGCCTTGGACACTGAAGCTTTCTTT. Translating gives CASSLYLQGALDTEAFF.

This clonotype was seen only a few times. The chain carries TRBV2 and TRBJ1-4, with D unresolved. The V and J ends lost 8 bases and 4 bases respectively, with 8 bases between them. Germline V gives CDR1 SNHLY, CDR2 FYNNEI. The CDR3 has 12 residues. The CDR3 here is CASQGLNEKLFF. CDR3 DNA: TGTGCCAGCCAAGGCCTTAATGAAAAACTGTTTTTT.

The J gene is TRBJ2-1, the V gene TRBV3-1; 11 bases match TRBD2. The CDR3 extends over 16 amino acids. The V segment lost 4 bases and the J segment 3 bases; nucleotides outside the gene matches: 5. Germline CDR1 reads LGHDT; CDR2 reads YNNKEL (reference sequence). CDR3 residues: CASSLSGRGIYNEQFF. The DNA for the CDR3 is TGTGCCAGCAGCCTTAGCGGGAGGGGGATCTACAATGAGCAGTTCTTC.

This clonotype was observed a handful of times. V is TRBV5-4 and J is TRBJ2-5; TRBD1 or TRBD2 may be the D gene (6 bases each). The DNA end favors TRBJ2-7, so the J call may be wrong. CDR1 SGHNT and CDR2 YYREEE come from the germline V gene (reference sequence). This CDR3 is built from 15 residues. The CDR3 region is CASSWGAVGSYEQYF. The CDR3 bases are TGTGCCAGCAGCTGGGGGGCAGTGGGGTCCTACGAGCAGTACTTC.

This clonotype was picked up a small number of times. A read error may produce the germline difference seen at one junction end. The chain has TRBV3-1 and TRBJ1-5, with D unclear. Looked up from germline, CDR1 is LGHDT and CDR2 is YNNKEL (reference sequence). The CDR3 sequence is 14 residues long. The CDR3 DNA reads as TGTGCTAGCAGCCGCGGGGATAGCAATCAGCCCCAGCATTTT. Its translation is CASSRGDSNQPQHF.

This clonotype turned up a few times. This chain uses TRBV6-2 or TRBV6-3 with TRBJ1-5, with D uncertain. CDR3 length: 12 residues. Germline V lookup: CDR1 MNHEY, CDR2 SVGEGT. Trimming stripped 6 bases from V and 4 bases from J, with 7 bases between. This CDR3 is CASSRWNQPQHF. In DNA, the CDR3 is TGTGCCAGCAGCCGATGGAATCAGCCCCAGCATTTT.

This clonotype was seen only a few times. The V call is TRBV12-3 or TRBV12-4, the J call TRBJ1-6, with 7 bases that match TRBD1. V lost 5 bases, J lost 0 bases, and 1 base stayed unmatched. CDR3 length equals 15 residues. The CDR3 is CASSGQVSYNSPLHF. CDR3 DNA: TGTGCCAGCAGTGGACAGGTCTCCTATAATTCACCCCTCCACTTT.

CDR3 loop: CATKAGTTDTQYF. The CDR3 coding sequence is TGTGCCACCAAAGCGGGGACCACAGATACGCAGTATTTT. The gene calls are TRBV24-1 and TRBJ2-3; 7 nucleotides align to TRBD2. J gave up 2 bases and V 8 bases, and 3 bases lay outside the gene matches. Germline CDR1 and CDR2: KGHDR and SFDVKD. This CDR3 spans 13 amino acids.

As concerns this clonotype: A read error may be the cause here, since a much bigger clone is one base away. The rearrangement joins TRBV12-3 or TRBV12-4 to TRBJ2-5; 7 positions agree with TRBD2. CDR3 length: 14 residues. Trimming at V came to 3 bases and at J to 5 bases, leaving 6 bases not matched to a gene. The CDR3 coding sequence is TGTGCCAGCAGTTTTTCTAACGGGGGGGAGACCCAGTACTTC. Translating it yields CASSFSNGGETQYF.

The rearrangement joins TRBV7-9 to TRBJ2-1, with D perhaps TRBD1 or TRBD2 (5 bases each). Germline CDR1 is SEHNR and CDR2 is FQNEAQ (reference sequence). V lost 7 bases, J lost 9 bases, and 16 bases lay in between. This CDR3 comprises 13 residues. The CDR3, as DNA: TGTGCCAGCACCCCTCCGGGGACCCCTGAGCAGTTCTTC. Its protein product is CASTPPGTPEQFF.